This note documents a single T cell receptor (beta chain) sequence. Its antigen is unidentified. The data were taken from a study of cytomegalovirus exposure and HLA in healthy donors. Study outcomes and limitations: Most TCR sequences were rare, but some public TCRs occurred in many donors.

The CDR3 is 18 residues long. Per the germline V gene, CDR1 is SGHRS and CDR2 is YFSETQ. The J segment lost 5 bases and the V segment lost 4 bases, leaving 14 bases of the junction unmatched. Profiling relied on immunoSEQ multiplex PCR, and the TCRdb table lists in-frame clones only, not all of them. The sample shows roughly 71,000 clones, 85% to 95% of them seen only once. This clonotype was sampled from a woman in her late teens or twenties in good health and CMV-seronegative. The chain employs TRBV5-1 and TRBJ2-1; 11 bases line up with TRBD2. The sequenced sample consisted of PBMCs. The CDR3 DNA reads TGCGCCAGCAGCCGATCGACCACGCTAGCGGGGGGACACAATGAGCAGTTCTTC. The encoded protein is CASSRSTTLAGGHNEQFF. The variable domain in full, completed from reference TRBV5-1 and TRBJ2-1, reads KAGVTQTPRYLIKTRGQQVTLSCSPISGHRSVSWYQQTPGQGLQFLFEYFSETQRNKGNFPGRFSGRQFSNSRSEMNVSTLELGDSALYLCASSRSTTLAGGHNEQFFGPGTRLTVL.